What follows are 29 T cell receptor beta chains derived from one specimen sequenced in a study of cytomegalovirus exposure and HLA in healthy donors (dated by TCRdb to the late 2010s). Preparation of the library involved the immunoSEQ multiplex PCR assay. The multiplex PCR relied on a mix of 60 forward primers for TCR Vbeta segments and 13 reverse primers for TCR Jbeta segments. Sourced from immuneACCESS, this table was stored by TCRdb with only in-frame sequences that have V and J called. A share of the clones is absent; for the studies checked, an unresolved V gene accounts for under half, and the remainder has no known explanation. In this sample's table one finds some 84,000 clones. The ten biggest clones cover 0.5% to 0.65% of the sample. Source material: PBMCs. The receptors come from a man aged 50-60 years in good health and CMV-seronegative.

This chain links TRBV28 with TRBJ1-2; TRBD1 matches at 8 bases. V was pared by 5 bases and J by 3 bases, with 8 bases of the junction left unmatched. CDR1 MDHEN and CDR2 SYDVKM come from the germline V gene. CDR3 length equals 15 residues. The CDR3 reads CASSTIGQGDYGYTF. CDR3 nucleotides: TGTGCCAGCAGTACAATTGGACAGGGTGACTATGGCTACACCTTC.

CDR3 bases: TGTGCCAGCAGCGTAGACAAGGGACAGGCCTATGGCTACACCTTC. Translating it yields CASSVDKGQAYGYTF. The gene calls are TRBV9 and TRBJ1-2; 8 bases agree with TRBD1. V shed 0 bases and J 4 bases; nucleotides not matched to a gene: 5. Looked up from germline, CDR1 is SGDLS and CDR2 is YYNGEE. There are 15 residues in the CDR3. Together with reference TRBV9 and TRBJ1-2, the CDR3 gives the full variable domain: DSGVTQTPKHLITATGQRVTLRCSPRSGDLSVYWYQQSLDQGLQFLIQYYNGEERAKGNILERFSAQQFPDLHSELNLSSLELGDSALYFCASSVDKGQAYGYTFGSGTRLTVV.

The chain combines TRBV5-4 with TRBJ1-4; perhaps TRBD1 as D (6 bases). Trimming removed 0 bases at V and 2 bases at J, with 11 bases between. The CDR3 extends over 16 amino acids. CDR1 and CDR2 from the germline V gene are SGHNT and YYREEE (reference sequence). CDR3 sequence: CASSLALGATNEKLFF. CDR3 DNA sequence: TGTGCCAGCAGCTTGGCCTTGGGGGCGACTAATGAAAAACTGTTTTTT.

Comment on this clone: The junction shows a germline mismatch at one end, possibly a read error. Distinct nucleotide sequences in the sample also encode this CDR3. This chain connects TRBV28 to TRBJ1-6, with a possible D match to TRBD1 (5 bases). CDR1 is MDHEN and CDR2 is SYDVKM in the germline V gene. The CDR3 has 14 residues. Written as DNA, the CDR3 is TGTGCCAGCAGTACCGGGACTAATAATTCGCCCCTCCACTTT. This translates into CASSTGTNNSPLHF.

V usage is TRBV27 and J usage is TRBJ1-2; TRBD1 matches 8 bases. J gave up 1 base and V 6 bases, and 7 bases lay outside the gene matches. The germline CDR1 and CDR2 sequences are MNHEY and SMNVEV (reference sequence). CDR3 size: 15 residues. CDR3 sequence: CASSPLTGDNYGYTF. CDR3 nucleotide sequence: TGTGCCAGCAGCCCACTGACAGGGGATAACTATGGCTACACCTTC.

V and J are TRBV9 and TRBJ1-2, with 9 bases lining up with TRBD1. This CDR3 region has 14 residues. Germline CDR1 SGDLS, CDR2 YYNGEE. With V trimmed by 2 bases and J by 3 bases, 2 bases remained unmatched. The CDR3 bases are TGTGCCAGCAGCGTTCGACAGGGGGACTATGGCTACACCTTC. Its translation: CASSVRQGDYGYTF.

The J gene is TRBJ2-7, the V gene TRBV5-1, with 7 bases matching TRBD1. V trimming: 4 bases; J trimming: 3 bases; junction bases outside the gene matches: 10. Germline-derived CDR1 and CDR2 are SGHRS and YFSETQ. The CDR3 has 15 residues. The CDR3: CASSLGQTTIYEQYF. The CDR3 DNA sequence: TGCGCCAGCAGCCTGGGACAGACAACAATCTACGAGCAGTACTTC.

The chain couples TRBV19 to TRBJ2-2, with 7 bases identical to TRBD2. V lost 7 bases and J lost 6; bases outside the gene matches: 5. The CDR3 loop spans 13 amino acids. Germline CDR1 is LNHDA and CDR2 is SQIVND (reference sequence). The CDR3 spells CASNRGRAGELFF. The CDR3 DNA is TGTGCCAGTAATCGGGGGAGGGCCGGGGAGCTGTTTTTT.

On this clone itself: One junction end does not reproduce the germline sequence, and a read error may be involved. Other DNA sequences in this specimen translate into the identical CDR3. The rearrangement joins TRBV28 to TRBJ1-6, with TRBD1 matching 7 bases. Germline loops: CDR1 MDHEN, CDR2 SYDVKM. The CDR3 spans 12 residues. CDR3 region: CASDRANSPLHF. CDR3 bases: TGTGCCAGCGACAGGGCTAATTCCCCCCTCCACTTT.

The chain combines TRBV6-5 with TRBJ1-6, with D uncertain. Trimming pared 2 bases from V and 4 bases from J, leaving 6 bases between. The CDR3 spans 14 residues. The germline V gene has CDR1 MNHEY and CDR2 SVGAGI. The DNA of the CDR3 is TGTGCCAGCAGTTACATGGCTTATAATTCACCCCTCCACTTT. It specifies CASSYMAYNSPLHF.

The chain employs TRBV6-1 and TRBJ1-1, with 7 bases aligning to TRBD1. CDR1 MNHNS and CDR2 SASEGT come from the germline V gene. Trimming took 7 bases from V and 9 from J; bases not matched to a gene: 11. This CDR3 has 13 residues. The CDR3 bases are TGTGCCAGCATTACCTACAGGGGAGAGAAAGCTTTCTTT. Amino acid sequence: CASITYRGEKAFF.

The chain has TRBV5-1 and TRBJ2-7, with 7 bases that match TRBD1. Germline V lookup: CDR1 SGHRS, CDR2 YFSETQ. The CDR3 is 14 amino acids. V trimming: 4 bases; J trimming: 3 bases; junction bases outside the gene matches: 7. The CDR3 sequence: CASSVGGPNYEQYF. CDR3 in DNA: TGCGCCAGCAGCGTAGGGGGCCCCAACTACGAGCAGTACTTC. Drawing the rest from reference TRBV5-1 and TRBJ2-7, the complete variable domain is KAGVTQTPRYLIKTRGQQVTLSCSPISGHRSVSWYQQTPGQGLQFLFEYFSETQRNKGNFPGRFSGRQFSNSRSEMNVSTLELGDSALYLCASSVGGPNYEQYFGPGTRLTVT.

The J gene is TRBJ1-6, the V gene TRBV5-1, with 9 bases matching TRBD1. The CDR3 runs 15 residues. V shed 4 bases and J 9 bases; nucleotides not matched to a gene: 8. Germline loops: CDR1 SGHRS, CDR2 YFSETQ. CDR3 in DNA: TGCGCCAGCAGCCCGGGGGACAGGGATAGTTCACCCCTCCACTTT. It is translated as CASSPGDRDSSPLHF.

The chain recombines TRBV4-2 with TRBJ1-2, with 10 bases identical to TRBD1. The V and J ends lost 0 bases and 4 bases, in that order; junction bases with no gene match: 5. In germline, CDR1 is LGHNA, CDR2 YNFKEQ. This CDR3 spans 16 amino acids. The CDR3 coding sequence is TGTGCCAGCAGCCAAGATGGGGACAGGGGTGCCTATGGCTACACCTTC. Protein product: CASSQDGDRGAYGYTF.

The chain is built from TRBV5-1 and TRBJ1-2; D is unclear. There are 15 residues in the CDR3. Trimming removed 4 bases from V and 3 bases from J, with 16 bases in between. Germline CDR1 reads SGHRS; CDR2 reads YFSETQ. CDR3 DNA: TGCGCCAGCAGCCCTGGTGGAGGAACGGACTATGGCTACACCTTC. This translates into CASSPGGGTDYGYTF.

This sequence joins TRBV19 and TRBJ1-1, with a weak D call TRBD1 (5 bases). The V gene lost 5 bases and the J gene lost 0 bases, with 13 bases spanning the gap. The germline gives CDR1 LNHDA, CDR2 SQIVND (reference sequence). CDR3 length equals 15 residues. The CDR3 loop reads CASSPPGKLNTEAFF. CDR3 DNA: TGTGCCAGTAGTCCCCCAGGGAAACTGAACACTGAAGCTTTCTTT.

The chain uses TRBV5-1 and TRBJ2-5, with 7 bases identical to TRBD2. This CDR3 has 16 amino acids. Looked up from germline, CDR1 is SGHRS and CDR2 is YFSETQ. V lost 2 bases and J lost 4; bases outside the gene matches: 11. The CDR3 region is CASSLLGLAELETQYF. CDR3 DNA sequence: TGCGCCAGCAGCTTACTTGGTCTAGCGGAGTTAGAGACCCAGTACTTC.

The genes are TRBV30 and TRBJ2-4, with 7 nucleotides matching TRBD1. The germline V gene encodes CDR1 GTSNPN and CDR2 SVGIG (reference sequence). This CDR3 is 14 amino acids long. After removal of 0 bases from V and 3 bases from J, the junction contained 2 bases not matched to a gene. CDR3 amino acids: CAWSVSGGKNIQYF. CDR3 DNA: TGTGCCTGGAGTGTATCAGGGGGCAAAAACATTCAGTACTTC.

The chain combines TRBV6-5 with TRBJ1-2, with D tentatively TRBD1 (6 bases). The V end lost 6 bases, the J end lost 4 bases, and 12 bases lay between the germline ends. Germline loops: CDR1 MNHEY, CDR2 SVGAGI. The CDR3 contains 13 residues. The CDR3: CASRKQGIYGYTF. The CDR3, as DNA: TGTGCCAGCAGAAAACAGGGAATCTATGGCTACACCTTC.

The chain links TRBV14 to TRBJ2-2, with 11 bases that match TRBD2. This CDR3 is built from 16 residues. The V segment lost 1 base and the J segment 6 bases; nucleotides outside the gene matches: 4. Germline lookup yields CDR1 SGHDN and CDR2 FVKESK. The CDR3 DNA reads TGTGCCAGCAGCCAAGGACTAGCGGGGCCCGCCGGGGAGCTGTTTTTT. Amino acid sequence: CASSQGLAGPAGELFF.

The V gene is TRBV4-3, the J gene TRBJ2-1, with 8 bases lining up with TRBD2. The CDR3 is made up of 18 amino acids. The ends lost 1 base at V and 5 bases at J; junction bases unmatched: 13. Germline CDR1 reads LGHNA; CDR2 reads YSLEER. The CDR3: CASSQGEGRGGAHNEQFF. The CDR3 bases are TGCGCCAGCAGCCAAGGGGAGGGCCGGGGGGGCGCCCACAATGAGCAGTTCTTC.

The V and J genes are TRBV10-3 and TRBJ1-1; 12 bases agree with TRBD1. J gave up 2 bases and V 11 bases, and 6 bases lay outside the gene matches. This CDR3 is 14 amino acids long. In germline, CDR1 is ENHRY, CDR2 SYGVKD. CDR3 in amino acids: CAVTGTGGNTEAFF. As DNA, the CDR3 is TGTGCCGTGACCGGGACAGGGGGCAACACTGAAGCTTTCTTT.

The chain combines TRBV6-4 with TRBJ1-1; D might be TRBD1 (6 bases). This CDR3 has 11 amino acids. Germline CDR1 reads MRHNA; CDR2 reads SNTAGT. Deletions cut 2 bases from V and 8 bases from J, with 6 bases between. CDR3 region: CASSDRGEAFF. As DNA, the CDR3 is TGTGCCAGCAGTGACAGGGGGGAAGCTTTCTTT.

The CDR3 sequence: CASSVEPGQVDGYTF. DNA of the CDR3: TGTGCCAGCAGCGTAGAGCCCGGACAGGTAGATGGCTACACCTTC. V usage is TRBV9 and J usage is TRBJ1-2, with TRBD1 matching 7 bases. This CDR3 region has 15 residues. CDR1 is SGDLS and CDR2 is YYNGEE in the germline V gene. Germline trimming cut 0 bases from V and 6 bases from J; bases unmatched to any gene: 8.

In nucleotides, the CDR3 is TGTGCCAGCAGCCACGGGACAGGGTTAAACAGCAATCAGCCCCAGCATTTT. It specifies CASSHGTGLNSNQPQHF. The V gene is TRBV11-2, the J gene TRBJ1-5; 9 bases align to TRBD1. Germline V lookup: CDR1 SGHAT, CDR2 FQNNGV. The CDR3 covers 17 residues. The ends lost 5 bases at V and 1 base at J; junction bases unmatched: 9.

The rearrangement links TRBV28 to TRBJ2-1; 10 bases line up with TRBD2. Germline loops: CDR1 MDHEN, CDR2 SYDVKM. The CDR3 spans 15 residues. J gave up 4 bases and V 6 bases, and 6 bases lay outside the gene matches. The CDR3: CASRVTSGRYNEQFF. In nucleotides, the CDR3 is TGTGCCAGCAGGGTGACTAGCGGGCGTTACAATGAGCAGTTCTTC.

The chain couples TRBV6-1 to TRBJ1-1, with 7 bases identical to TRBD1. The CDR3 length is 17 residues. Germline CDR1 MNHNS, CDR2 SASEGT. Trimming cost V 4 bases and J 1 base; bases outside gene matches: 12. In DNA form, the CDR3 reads TGTGCCAGCAGTGCTACGACAGGGACTCTCCGGAACACTGAAGCTTTCTTT. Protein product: CASSATTGTLRNTEAFF.

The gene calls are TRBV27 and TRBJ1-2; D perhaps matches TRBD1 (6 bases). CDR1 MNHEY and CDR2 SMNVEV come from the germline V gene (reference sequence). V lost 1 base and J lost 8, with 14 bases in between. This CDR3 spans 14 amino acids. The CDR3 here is CASSLFGGAAGYTF. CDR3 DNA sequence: TGTGCCAGCAGTTTATTTGGGGGCGCGGCCGGCTACACCTTC.

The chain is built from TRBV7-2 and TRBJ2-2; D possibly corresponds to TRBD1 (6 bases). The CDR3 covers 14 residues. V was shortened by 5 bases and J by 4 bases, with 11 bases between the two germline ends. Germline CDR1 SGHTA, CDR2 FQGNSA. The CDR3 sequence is CASSQQGFTGELFF. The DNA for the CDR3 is TGTGCCAGCAGCCAACAGGGTTTCACCGGGGAGCTGTTTTTT.